The text below deals with one T cell receptor (beta chain). The data were taken from a study of blood T cell repertoires in COVID-19. About the study: There were acute and convalescent COVID-19 samples, and they came from the United States, Italy and Spain. Nucleic acid was either cDNA or gDNA, and it came from T cells, B-cell-depleted T cells, or PBMCs.

As processed by the authors: Using reference gene primer amplification, nucleated cell counts were estimated. TCRdb's table, derived via immunoSEQ multiplex PCR, lists solely in-frame clones and lacks some. V, J and clone size were drawn from that table, and D and trimming were deduced from the DNA. The sample includes 150,000 to 200,000 clones, approximately 89% of them seen just once. Material for sequencing was peripheral blood. This TCR came from a man aged 40-50 years with active or convalescent COVID-19.

The CDR3 sequence is CARPPELGYTF. The CDR3 DNA is TGCGCCAGACCCCCGGAGCTAGGCTACACCTTC. The chain couples TRBV5-1 to TRBJ1-2, with no clear D. Trimming took 8 bases from V and 8 from J, leaving 13 bases between them. This CDR3 is 11 amino acids long. Germline V lookup: CDR1 SGHRS, CDR2 YFSETQ.